These 11 T cell receptor beta chains came from one sample sequenced in a study of early T cells in non-severe SARS-CoV-2 infection. TCRdb independently ran MiXCR on the 5' RACE reads; one entry per CDR3 protein. The sample holds tens of thousands of distinct CDR3 sequences, 9% to 15% seen once. Material: whole blood, obtained at baseline. The receptor set was obtained from an adult who was a healthcare worker with PCR-confirmed SARS-CoV-2 infection or an uninfected control (not recorded which).

This chain connects TRBV6-5 to TRBJ1-1; D perhaps matches TRBD1 (5 bases). The CDR3 sequence is 13 residues long. V was cut by 2 bases and J by 5 bases, with 9 bases left in between. CDR1 is MNHEY and CDR2 is SVGAGI in the germline V gene. CDR3 DNA sequence: TGTGCCAGCAGTTACCTCCGGGGGACTGAAGCTTTCTTT. This encodes CASSYLRGTEAFF.

This clonotype was recorded at least ten times. The chain is built from TRBV5-1 and TRBJ2-3; 7 nucleotides align to TRBD2. This CDR3 has 16 residues. V lost 2 bases and J lost 6; bases outside the gene matches: 12. The germline V gene encodes CDR1 SGHRS and CDR2 YFSETQ. The CDR3 DNA sequence: TGCGCCAGCAGCTTATTCGGGAGGCCCGGAGATGATACGCAGTATTTT. Its protein product is CASSLFGRPGDDTQYF.

This clonotype was recorded a few times. The J gene is TRBJ2-7, the V gene TRBV29-1; the D gene is possibly TRBD1 (6 bases). The CDR3 runs 12 residues. Germline V gene data show CDR1 as SQVTM and CDR2 as ANQGSEA. Deletions cut 5 bases from V and 3 bases from J, with 11 bases between. The CDR3 sequence is CSVQGSYYEQYF. DNA for the CDR3: TGCAGCGTTCAGGGGTCTTACTACGAGCAGTACTTC.

This clonotype was seen repeatedly, ten times or more. The chain combines TRBV20-1 with TRBJ2-7; D is uncertain. The CDR3 is made up of 14 amino acids. V was cut by 0 bases and J by 0 bases, with 9 bases left in between. Germline CDR1 is DFQATT and CDR2 is SNEGSKA (reference sequence). The CDR3 nucleotides read TGCAGTGCTAGAGATCCTCGTGTCTCCTACGAGCAGTACTTC. Translating gives CSARDPRVSYEQYF.

This clonotype was detected a few times. The chain couples TRBV7-3 to TRBJ1-1, with D possibly TRBD1 on 5 matching bases. Trimming took off 5 bases at V and 1 base at J, with 17 bases between the two ends. Germline-derived CDR1 and CDR2 are SGHTA and FQGTGA. This CDR3 has 16 amino acids. The CDR3 coding sequence is TGTGCCAGCAGCCGGACGAGGGCAGGGACGAACACTGAAGCTTTCTTT. This sequence encodes CASSRTRAGTNTEAFF. The whole variable domain, filled in from reference TRBV7-3 and TRBJ1-1, reads GAGVSQTPSNKVTEKGKYVELRCDPISGHTALYWYRQSLGQGPEFLIYFQGTGAADDSGLPNDRFFAVRPEGSVSTLKIQRTERGDSAVYLCASSRTRAGTNTEAFFGQGTRLTVV.

This sequence joins TRBV12-3 or TRBV12-4 and TRBJ2-1; 11 nucleotides line up with TRBD2. CDR3 size: 14 residues. The junction had 10 bases not matched to a gene; V was cut back by 3 bases and J by 15 bases. This chain's CDR3 is CASSLGSGRAQGFF. The CDR3, as DNA: TGTGCCAGCAGTTTGGGTAGCGGGAGGGCGCAAGGGTTCTTC.

V and J are TRBV6-2 or TRBV6-3 and TRBJ2-1, with 14 nucleotides matching TRBD2. J was trimmed by 12 bases and V by 7 bases; bases with no gene match: 8. The germline gives CDR1 MNHEY, CDR2 SVGEGT. This CDR3 contains 14 residues. The CDR3 nucleotides are TGTGCCAGCACATTGACTAGCGGGAGGGCCCGGCAGTTCTTC. It is translated as CASTLTSGRARQFF.

The gene calls are TRBV7-2 and TRBJ1-2; 9 bases map to TRBD1. The CDR3 extends over 15 amino acids. Per the germline V gene, CDR1 is SGHTA and CDR2 is FQGNSA. The J segment lost 0 bases and the V segment lost 11 bases, leaving 10 bases of the junction unmatched. Written as DNA, the CDR3 is TGTGCCGGGGGCGGGACAGGGAGTACTAACTATGGCTACACCTTC. Amino acids: CAGGGTGSTNYGYTF.

The chain employs TRBV7-3 and TRBJ2-1; 9 bases are a match to TRBD2. The CDR3 has 17 amino acids. Trimming cost V 1 base and J 5 bases; bases outside gene matches: 9. Germline values: CDR1 SGHTA, CDR2 FQGTGA. CDR3 DNA: TGTGCCAGCAGCTTAAGGCCGGGTAGCGGGGGAGACAATGAGCAGTTCTTC. Amino acids: CASSLRPGSGGDNEQFF.

The V and J genes are TRBV7-3 and TRBJ2-1; 8 positions agree with TRBD2. Looked up from germline, CDR1 is SGHTA and CDR2 is FQGTGA. Trimming removed 5 bases from V and 0 bases from J; junction bases left unmatched: 6. The CDR3 has 16 residues. The CDR3 sequence: CASSLLSGVSYNEQFF. In nucleotides, the CDR3 is TGTGCCAGCAGCCTTCTTAGCGGGGTCTCCTACAATGAGCAGTTCTTC.

The chain links TRBV20-1 to TRBJ2-7; 13 bases map to TRBD2. Germline V gives CDR1 DFQATT, CDR2 SNEGSKA (reference sequence). Losses at the gene ends were 4 bases for V and 5 bases for J; bases not matched to a gene: 5. CDR3 length: 14 residues. The CDR3 DNA sequence: TGCAGTGCTACGGGACTAGCGGGATATAACGAGCAGTACTTC. This sequence encodes CSATGLAGYNEQYF.